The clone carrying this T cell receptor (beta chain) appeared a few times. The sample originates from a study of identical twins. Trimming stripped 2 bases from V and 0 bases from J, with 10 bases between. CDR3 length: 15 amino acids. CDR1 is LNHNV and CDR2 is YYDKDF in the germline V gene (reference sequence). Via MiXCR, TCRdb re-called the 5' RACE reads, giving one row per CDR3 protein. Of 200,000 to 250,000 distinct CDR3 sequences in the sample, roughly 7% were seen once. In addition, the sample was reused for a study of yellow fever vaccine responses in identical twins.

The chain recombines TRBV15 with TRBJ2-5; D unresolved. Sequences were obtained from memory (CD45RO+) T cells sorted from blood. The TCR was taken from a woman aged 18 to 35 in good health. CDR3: CATSRPSPYQETQYF. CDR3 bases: TGTGCCACCAGCAGACCATCCCCCTACCAAGAGACCCAGTACTTC.